This TCR beta chain was sequenced in a study of cytomegalovirus exposure and HLA in healthy donors. It was with 60 Vbeta and 13 Jbeta primers that the PCR ran. Clones were sequenced by immunoSEQ multiplex PCR, and TCRdb holds only the in-frame ones, with some missing. The table has approximately 150,000 clones, roughly 82% seen once; the top ten hold 3.4%. This clone showed up just once. V was cut by 1 base and J by 0 bases, with 6 bases left in between. In germline, CDR1 is SGHVS, CDR2 FQNEAQ. The CDR3 length is 14 residues. The source of this sequence is a male donor in good health and CMV-seronegative. V usage is TRBV7-8 and J usage is TRBJ1-2, with D hard to call. The sample was PBMCs. Here the CDR3 reads CASSLGRANYGYTF. Here the CDR3 DNA reads TGTGCCAGCAGCTTAGGAAGAGCTAACTATGGCTACACCTTC.